Listed below are T cell receptor beta chains from one sample, sequenced in a study of cytomegalovirus exposure and HLA in healthy donors. TCRdb's copy holds only in-frame clones and misses some; the assay was immunoSEQ multiplex PCR. Among over 150,000 clones listed, roughly 80% were seen once. Material for sequencing was PBMCs. The receptors shown here come from a man between 18 and 35 years old in good health and CMV-seronegative. The CDR3 runs from the conserved cysteine through the conserved F or W. Fields, in order: clone size, D gene, V gene, J gene, CDR3 DNA, CDR3 protein. D genes are given only for firm matches. Clone size appears in some rows only: once, few, many, or a class for an expanded clone.

size: once
D: TRBD1
V: TRBV4-1
J: TRBJ1-2
DNA: TGCGCCAGCAGCCCCCAAGGGGGCGACAGAAGGGGCTACACCTTC
CDR3: CASSPQGGDRRGYTF

size: .
D: .
V: TRBV2
J: TRBJ1-1
DNA: TGTGCCAGCAGTGAAGGGGGACTGGGCACTGAAGCTTTCTTT
CDR3: CASSEGGLGTEAFF

size: .
D: .
V: TRBV10-2
J: TRBJ1-2
DNA: TGCGCCAGCAGTGATGGAGCCCCAACTAAAGGCTACACCTTC
CDR3: CASSDGAPTKGYTF

size: .
D: .
V: TRBV9
J: TRBJ1-1
DNA: TGCGCCAGCAGCGTAGTGCCAGAAAACACTGAAGCTTTCTTT
CDR3: CASSVVPENTEAFF

size: .
D: .
V: TRBV28
J: TRBJ1-5
DNA: TGTGCCAGCAGTCTAACAGAACAAAGCAATCAGCCCCAGCATTTT
CDR3: CASSLTEQSNQPQHF

size: .
D: .
V: TRBV28
J: TRBJ2-7
DNA: TGTGCCAGCAGTTTTCGAGGTAGCGGCTACGAGCAGTACTTC
CDR3: CASSFRGSGYEQYF

size: .
D: TRBD1
V: TRBV4-1
J: TRBJ1-5
DNA: TGCGCCAGCAGCCCAAGAGGGACAGGGGGCGAGCAGCCCCAGCATTTT
CDR3: CASSPRGTGGEQPQHF

size: .
D: TRBD2
V: TRBV19
J: TRBJ2-1
DNA: TGTGCCAGTTCCGGGACTAGTTTCGTTGAGCAGTTCTTC
CDR3: CASSGTSFVEQFF

size: .
D: TRBD2
V: TRBV19
J: TRBJ2-1
DNA: TGTGCCAGTATTCCAACAGCGGGAGTTCTCAATGAGCAGTTCTTC
CDR3: CASIPTAGVLNEQFF

size: .
D: TRBD1
V: TRBV28
J: TRBJ1-2
DNA: TGTGCCAGCAGTTTACCCCGGGGCGGGGACAGAAACTATGGCTACACCTTC
CDR3: CASSLPRGGDRNYGYTF

size: .
D: TRBD2
V: TRBV5-1
J: TRBJ2-1
DNA: TGCGCCAGCAGCTTGGCATTAGCGGGGGGTCCAGAGCAGTTCTTC
CDR3: CASSLALAGGPEQFF

size: .
D: .
V: TRBV13
J: TRBJ2-1
DNA: TGTGCCAGCAGCTTGCGGGGATATGAGCAGTTCTTC
CDR3: CASSLRGYEQFF

size: .
D: .
V: TRBV28
J: TRBJ1-2
DNA: TGTGCCAGCGCACAGTCTGTCTATGGCTACACCTTC
CDR3: CASAQSVYGYTF

size: once
D: TRBD2
V: TRBV14
J: TRBJ2-7
DNA: TGTGCCAGCAGCCATTGGACTAGCGGGAACGAGCAGTACTTC
CDR3: CASSHWTSGNEQYF

size: .
D: TRBD2
V: TRBV7-8
J: TRBJ2-7
DNA: TGTGCCAGCAGCATAAGCGGGAAGCCTTCTCACTACGAGCAGTACTTC
CDR3: CASSISGKPSHYEQYF

size: .
D: .
V: TRBV19
J: TRBJ2-5
DNA: TGTGCCAGTAGTATAGTGGGGGGGGCCCAAGAGACCCAGTACTTC
CDR3: CASSIVGGAQETQYF

size: .
D: TRBD2
V: TRBV9
J: TRBJ2-2
DNA: TGTGCCAGCAGCCCAGGACTAGCGGGAGCCGGGGAGCTGTTTTTT
CDR3: CASSPGLAGAGELFF

size: .
D: .
V: TRBV4-3
J: TRBJ2-3
DNA: TGCGCCAGCAGCCAACATAGTGCAGATACGCAGTATTTT
CDR3: CASSQHSADTQYF

size: .
D: TRBD1
V: TRBV28
J: TRBJ1-5
DNA: TGTGCCAGCAGTTCCACGGACAGGGGCCATCAGCCCCAGCATTTT
CDR3: CASSSTDRGHQPQHF

size: .
D: TRBD1
V: TRBV15
J: TRBJ2-7
DNA: TGTGCCACCAGCAGAGATCCAGGGGGCGAGCAGTACTTC
CDR3: CATSRDPGGEQYF

size: .
D: TRBD2
V: TRBV7-9
J: TRBJ2-3
DNA: TGTGCCAGCAGCTCTCTAGCGGGCCTTAGCACAGATACGCAGTATTTT
CDR3: CASSSLAGLSTDTQYF

size: .
D: .
V: TRBV6-5
J: TRBJ2-1
DNA: TGTGCCAGCAGTTACGCGGGGCCGGTTGGGGATGAGCAGTTCTTC
CDR3: CASSYAGPVGDEQFF

size: .
D: TRBD2
V: TRBV18
J: TRBJ2-5
DNA: TGTGCCAGCTCACCACGCACTAGCGGGAGTGGAGAGACCCAGTACTTC
CDR3: CASSPRTSGSGETQYF

size: .
D: TRBD1
V: TRBV6-5
J: TRBJ2-7
DNA: TGTGCCAGCAAGACAGGGGGTTCTGTTTACGAGCAGTACTTC
CDR3: CASKTGGSVYEQYF

size: once
D: .
V: TRBV29-1
J: TRBJ1-1
DNA: TGCAGCACTTTTTCGGGGATCACTGAAGCTTTCTTT
CDR3: CSTFSGITEAFF

size: .
D: TRBD2
V: TRBV7-2
J: TRBJ2-5
DNA: TGTGCCAGCAGCTCCCCGACTAGCGGGGTCCAAGAGACCCAGTACTTC
CDR3: CASSSPTSGVQETQYF

size: .
D: TRBD1
V: TRBV5-5
J: TRBJ2-1
DNA: TGTGCCAGCAGCTTAAGACAGGGTAGTAGGGATGAGCAGTTCTTC
CDR3: CASSLRQGSRDEQFF

size: .
D: .
V: TRBV18
J: TRBJ1-5
DNA: TGTGCCAGCTCACAGAGACAGGATCAGCCCCAGCATTTT
CDR3: CASSQRQDQPQHF

size: few
D: TRBD1
V: TRBV9
J: TRBJ1-2
DNA: TGTGCCAGCAGCGACTACTTACAGGGGGTCGATGGCTACACCTTC
CDR3: CASSDYLQGVDGYTF

size: .
D: TRBD1
V: TRBV19
J: TRBJ1-2
DNA: TGTGCCAGTAGTGTCGACAGGGCCGGTGGCTACACCTTC
CDR3: CASSVDRAGGYTF

size: .
D: .
V: TRBV10-2
J: TRBJ2-1
DNA: TGCGCCAGCAGAGGACAGTACAATGAGCAGTTCTTC
CDR3: CASRGQYNEQFF

size: .
D: TRBD2
V: TRBV15
J: TRBJ2-3
DNA: TGTGCCACCAGCAGAGAATTAGCGGGCACCCGCACAGATACGCAGTATTTT
CDR3: CATSRELAGTRTDTQYF

size: .
D: TRBD1
V: TRBV6-1
J: TRBJ1-1
DNA: TGTGCCAGCAATGCTCCGGGACAGGTATCGGAAGCTTTCTTT
CDR3: CASNAPGQVSEAFF

size: few
D: .
V: TRBV5-5
J: TRBJ1-4
DNA: TGTGCCAGCAGCTCCAGGAGGGGAGGAATTAATGAAAAACTGTTTTTT
CDR3: CASSSRRGGINEKLFF

size: .
D: TRBD2
V: TRBV7-8
J: TRBJ2-1
DNA: TGTGCCAGCAGCCGAGGACTAGCGGGAGATGGAGAGCAGTTCTTC
CDR3: CASSRGLAGDGEQFF

size: .
D: .
V: TRBV7-8
J: TRBJ1-2
DNA: TGTGCCAGCAGCTTAGGGGCAGCTCCTAACTATGGCTACACCTTC
CDR3: CASSLGAAPNYGYTF

size: once
D: TRBD2
V: TRBV4-1
J: TRBJ2-4
DNA: TGCGCCAGCAGCCAACCCACTAGCGGGTCCAAAAACATTCAGTACTTC
CDR3: CASSQPTSGSKNIQYF

size: .
D: TRBD1
V: TRBV6-4
J: TRBJ2-2
DNA: TGTGCCAGCAGTGTCGACAGGGGGACCGGGGAGCTGTTTTTT
CDR3: CASSVDRGTGELFF

size: .
D: .
V: TRBV7-3
J: TRBJ2-5
DNA: TGTGCCAGCAGCCCAGGGCCGCAAGAGACCCAGTACTTC
CDR3: CASSPGPQETQYF

size: .
D: .
V: TRBV28
J: TRBJ1-1
DNA: TGTGCCAGCAGTTTTTTGTCAGGCCCCACTGAAGCTTTCTTT
CDR3: CASSFLSGPTEAFF

size: .
D: .
V: TRBV10-3
J: TRBJ1-2
DNA: TGTGCCATTCTACAGGAAAACTATGGCTACACCTTC
CDR3: CAILQENYGYTF

size: .
D: .
V: TRBV28
J: TRBJ2-3
DNA: TGTGCCAGCACCCCACAGGTTAGCACAGATACGCAGTATTTT
CDR3: CASTPQVSTDTQYF

size: .
D: .
V: TRBV11-2
J: TRBJ2-2
DNA: TGTGCCAGCAGCTTGGGGCTTTTGGATAGGAACACCGGGGAGCTGTTTTTT
CDR3: CASSLGLLDRNTGELFF

size: .
D: .
V: TRBV5-8
J: TRBJ2-2
DNA: TGTGCCAGCAGCTGGCCGGGTGAGGACACCGGGGAGCTGTTTTTT
CDR3: CASSWPGEDTGELFF

size: .
D: .
V: TRBV6-1
J: TRBJ1-2
DNA: TGTGCCAGCTTCCTCGGTGGCTACACCTTC
CDR3: CASFLGGYTF

size: .
D: TRBD1
V: TRBV16
J: TRBJ2-1
DNA: TGTGCCAGCAGCCAATCGGTCCGGGACAGGGCCTACAATGAGCAGTTCTTC
CDR3: CASSQSVRDRAYNEQFF

size: .
D: TRBD2
V: TRBV12-5
J: TRBJ2-5
DNA: TGTGCTAGTGGTTCAGCAGCGGGGAACTGGGGGGAGACCCAGTACTTC
CDR3: CASGSAAGNWGETQYF

size: once
D: TRBD1
V: TRBV4-1
J: TRBJ1-4
DNA: TGCGCCAGCAGCCCTCGAGACAGGGTAAATGAAAAACTGTTTTTT
CDR3: CASSPRDRVNEKLFF

size: .
D: TRBD2
V: TRBV28
J: TRBJ2-7
DNA: TGTGCCAGCAGTTTACCGACTAGCGGGAGGAACTACGAGCAGTACTTC
CDR3: CASSLPTSGRNYEQYF

size: .
D: TRBD1
V: TRBV5-1
J: TRBJ2-1
DNA: TGCGCCAGCAGACTAGGACAGGGCCACAATGAGCAGTTCTTC
CDR3: CASRLGQGHNEQFF

size: .
D: .
V: TRBV6-5
J: TRBJ2-3
DNA: TGTGCCAGCAGTTACTCCCCTTCAGATACGCAGTATTTT
CDR3: CASSYSPSDTQYF

size: .
D: .
V: TRBV4-1
J: TRBJ1-3
DNA: TGCGCCAGCAGCCAACCGGTGGGGGGTTTGGGAAACACCATATATTTT
CDR3: CASSQPVGGLGNTIYF

size: .
D: .
V: TRBV14
J: TRBJ2-3
DNA: TGTGCCAGCAGCCAAGGAACTAGATGGCCAGATACGCAGTATTTT
CDR3: CASSQGTRWPDTQYF

size: once
D: .
V: TRBV5-1
J: TRBJ2-7
DNA: TGCGCCAGCACCGAGACATGGCCCTACGAGCAGTACTTC
CDR3: CASTETWPYEQYF

size: .
D: .
V: TRBV14
J: TRBJ1-1
DNA: TGTGCCAGCAGCCGAAGCCGGGGAGTCATGAACACTGAAGCTTTCTTT
CDR3: CASSRSRGVMNTEAFF

size: .
D: .
V: TRBV6-5
J: TRBJ2-3
DNA: TGTGCCAGCAGTTACTCGGGCGGGTACACAGATACGCAGTATTTT
CDR3: CASSYSGGYTDTQYF

size: .
D: .
V: TRBV28
J: TRBJ1-2
DNA: TGTGCCAGCCGCCAAGTGGGGGCCTATGGCTACACCTTC
CDR3: CASRQVGAYGYTF

size: .
D: TRBD1
V: TRBV28
J: TRBJ1-5
DNA: TGTGCCAGCAGCCACTTGACACAGGGGGCTCAGCCCCAGCATTTT
CDR3: CASSHLTQGAQPQHF

size: .
D: .
V: TRBV28
J: TRBJ2-1
DNA: TGTGCCAGCAGTTTGCTGAGCTCCTACAATGAGCAGTTCTTC
CDR3: CASSLLSSYNEQFF

size: once
D: .
V: TRBV28
J: TRBJ2-7
DNA: TGTGCCAGCAGTTTACAGGGCTCCTACGAGCAGTACTTC
CDR3: CASSLQGSYEQYF